The T cell receptor beta chain under discussion was sequenced for a study of cytomegalovirus exposure and HLA in healthy donors. Whole-study findings and limits: It was assumed in the presence/absence analyses that sequencing depth was roughly uniform across donors. A missense DCLRE1C variant was associated with V- and J-gene trimming of TCR beta chains in a later analysis, and an independent cohort replicated the association. More clonal expansion characterized HLA-associated TCR beta chains than equally common others in a later analysis. In a later analysis, donors in an Asian-associated ancestry cluster reportedly had fewer N-insertions in productive TCRs than the cohort mean.

In regard to this clone: Its specificity is unknown.

Germline V CDR1 and CDR2: SGHRS, YFSETQ. V was cut by 4 bases and J by 5 bases, with 10 bases left in between. The CDR3 extends over 13 amino acids. PCR involved 60 Vbeta and 13 Jbeta primers. Some clones are missing from TCRdb's copy, which holds only in-frame ones; the method was immunoSEQ multiplex PCR. The table has about 110,000 clones, around 77% seen once. The gene calls are TRBV5-1 and TRBJ2-1; D is unresolved. This clonotype originated in a young woman in good health and CMV-seropositive. Sample: PBMCs. The CDR3 coding sequence is TGCGCCAGCAGCCCAGCCCTAGACAATGAGCAGTTCTTC. Translated, it gives CASSPALDNEQFF.